This T cell receptor (beta chain) was sequenced during a study of blood T cell repertoires in COVID-19. Study-wide context: Samples representing acute and convalescent COVID-19 were sourced from the United States, Italy and Spain.

CDR1 is DFQATT, CDR2 SNEGSKA, per germline (reference sequence). The ends lost 3 bases at V and 1 base at J; junction bases unmatched: 4. The CDR3 spans 14 residues. In the source study's methods: Quantification of nucleated cells was approximated via reference gene primer amplification. The table came from immunoSEQ multiplex PCR; TCRdb's copy has only in-frame clones and leaves some out. The V and J calls and the clone size are those of that table, but D and trimming were determined from the DNA. This table has roughly 500,000 clones, 70% to 90% appearing once. The J gene is TRBJ2-7, the V gene TRBV20-1; 9 bases line up with TRBD2. The sample consisted of peripheral blood. This TCR derives from a human donor in a cohort sampled during active COVID-19. The CDR3 loop is CSASGGGASYEQYF. CDR3 DNA: TGCAGTGCTAGTGGCGGGGGGGCGTCCTACGAGCAGTACTTC.